What follows are 5 T cell receptor beta chains derived from one specimen sequenced in a study of shared clonotypes between healthy human individuals. This table comes from immunoSEQ multiplex PCR, and its TCRdb copy is limited to in-frame clones, with some not included. The sample yields about 1 million clones, 65% to 80% seen once. What was sequenced was memory CD4+ T cells sorted from blood. Subset reported: CD45RA-negative fraction. The receptors here all came from a young man in good health.

This chain connects TRBV4-1 to TRBJ1-3; D unresolved. This CDR3 comprises 12 residues. With 3 bases removed from V and 4 bases from J, the gap between germline ends came to 4 bases. Per the germline V gene, CDR1 is MGHRA and CDR2 is YSYEKL. CDR3 DNA sequence: TGCGCCAGCAGCCACTTAGGAAACACCATATATTTT. Protein: CASSHLGNTIYF.

The chain is built from TRBV2 and TRBJ2-3; a possible D gene is TRBD1 (6 bases). This CDR3 contains 16 residues. Trimming took 4 bases from V and 0 from J, leaving 14 bases between them. Germline CDR1 SNHLY, CDR2 FYNNEI. The CDR3 DNA reads as TGTGCCAGCAGTGGGGAGACAGGCTATAGCACAGATACGCAGTATTTT. This translates into CASSGETGYSTDTQYF.

The chain has TRBV30 and TRBJ2-1, with no clear D. Germline V lookup: CDR1 GTSNPN, CDR2 SVGIG (reference sequence). The V end lost 3 bases, the J end lost 7 bases, and 16 bases lay between the germline ends. The CDR3 loop spans 14 amino acids. DNA for the CDR3: TGTGCCTGGAGCATTGGCAAGATAATAAATGAGCAGTTCTTC. It specifies CAWSIGKIINEQFF.

This clone has more than one count but fewer than ten. The chain employs TRBV6-1 and TRBJ2-3; D perhaps matches TRBD2 (5 bases). This CDR3 is built from 14 residues. With 4 bases removed from V and 3 bases from J, the gap between germline ends came to 11 bases. From germline, CDR1 is MNHNS and CDR2 SASEGT. The DNA of the CDR3 is TGTGCCAGCAGTGCTTCGCGGAGGACAGATACGCAGTATTTT. It yields the protein CASSASRRTDTQYF.

This clone was detected a few times. The CDR3 loop is CASSSAGAASYGYTF. In nucleotides, the CDR3 is TGTGCCAGCAGTTCGGCAGGGGCCGCAAGCTATGGCTACACCTTC. The chain links TRBV28 to TRBJ1-2; possible D gene TRBD1, 6 bases. The CDR3 consists of 15 residues. From germline, CDR1 is MDHEN and CDR2 SYDVKM. Trimming stripped 4 bases from V and 4 bases from J, with 16 bases between.